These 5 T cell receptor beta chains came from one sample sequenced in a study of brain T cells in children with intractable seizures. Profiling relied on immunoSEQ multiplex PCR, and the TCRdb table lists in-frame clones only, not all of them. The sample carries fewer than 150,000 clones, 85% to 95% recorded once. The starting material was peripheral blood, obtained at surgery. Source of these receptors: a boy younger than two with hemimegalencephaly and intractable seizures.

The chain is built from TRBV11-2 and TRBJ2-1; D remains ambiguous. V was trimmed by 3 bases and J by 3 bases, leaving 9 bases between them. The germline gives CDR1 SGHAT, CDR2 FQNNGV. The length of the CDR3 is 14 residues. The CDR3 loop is CASSLGLGYNEQFF. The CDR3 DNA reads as TGTGCCAGCAGCTTGGGTCTAGGCTACAATGAGCAGTTCTTC. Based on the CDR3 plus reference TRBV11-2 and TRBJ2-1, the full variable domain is EAGVAQSPRYKIIEKRQSVAFWCNPISGHATLYWYQQILGQGPKLLIQFQNNGVVDDSQLPKDRFSAERLKGVDSTLKIQPAKLEDSAVYLCASSLGLGYNEQFFGPGTRLTVL.

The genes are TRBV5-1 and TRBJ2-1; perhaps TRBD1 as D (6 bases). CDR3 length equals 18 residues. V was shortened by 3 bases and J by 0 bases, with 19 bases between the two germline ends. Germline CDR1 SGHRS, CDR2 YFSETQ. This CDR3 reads CASSWGPYKGGSYNEQFF. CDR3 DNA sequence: TGCGCCAGCAGCTGGGGCCCCTATAAAGGGGGCTCCTACAATGAGCAGTTCTTC.

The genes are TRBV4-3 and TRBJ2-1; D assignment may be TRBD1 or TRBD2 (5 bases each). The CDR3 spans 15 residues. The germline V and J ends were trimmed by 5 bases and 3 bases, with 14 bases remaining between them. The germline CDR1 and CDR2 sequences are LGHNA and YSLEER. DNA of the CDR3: TGCGCCAGCAGCGATACTAGTGGGGGCTACAATGAGCAGTTCTTC. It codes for CASSDTSGGYNEQFF.

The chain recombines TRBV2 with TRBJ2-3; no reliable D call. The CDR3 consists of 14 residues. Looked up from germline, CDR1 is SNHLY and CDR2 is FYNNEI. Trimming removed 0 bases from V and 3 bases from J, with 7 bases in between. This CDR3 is CASSEALTTDTQYF. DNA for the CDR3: TGTGCCAGCAGTGAAGCGCTAACTACAGATACGCAGTATTTT.

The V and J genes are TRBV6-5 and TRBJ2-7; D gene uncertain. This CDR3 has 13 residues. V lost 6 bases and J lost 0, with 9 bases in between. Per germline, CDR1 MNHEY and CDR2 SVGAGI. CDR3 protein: CASSLGPSYEQYF. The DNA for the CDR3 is TGTGCCAGCAGCCTTGGCCCCTCCTACGAGCAGTACTTC.